The 23 T cell receptor beta chains in this list originate from one sample, sequenced in a study of human versus mouse CDR3 diversity and MHC coevolution. The assay was immunoSEQ multiplex PCR, and TCRdb's table has in-frame clones only and misses some. The table has 86,000 or so clones, 93% seen once. The sequenced sample was naive CD4+ T cells from blood. Subset reported: CD45RO-negative CD62L-positive naive CD4 T cells. These receptors came from a person aged 30 to 69 in good health.

This chain connects TRBV21-1 to TRBJ2-7; the D segment call TRBD2 is taken from the table without a DNA check. TRBV21-1 is a recognized pseudogene. The CDR3 covers 15 residues. CDR3 loop: CASSKAYLLAIEQYF. CDR3 DNA sequence: TGTGCCAGCAGCAAAGCATACCTATTAGCGATCGAGCAGTACTTC.

The V and J genes are TRBV27 and TRBJ2-3; 8 nucleotides match TRBD1. This CDR3 is built from 18 residues. CDR1 and CDR2 (germline): MNHEY, SMNVEV (reference sequence). J lost 6 bases, V lost 3 bases, and 17 bases had no gene match. CDR3 region: CASSFSTPRDRQTDTQYF. The DNA of the CDR3 is TGTGCCAGCAGTTTTTCTACTCCTCGGGACAGGCAGACGGATACGCAGTATTTT.

The chain joins TRBV7-9 to TRBJ2-7; 10 bases are a match to TRBD1. The CDR3 totals 15 residues. V gave up 3 bases and J gave up 2 bases; unmatched junction bases: 4. Germline CDR1 is SEHNR and CDR2 is FQNEAQ (reference sequence). CDR3 nucleotides: TGTGCCAGCAGCTTGGGACAGGGGCGAACCTACGAGCAGTACTTC. As protein: CASSLGQGRTYEQYF. The variable domain in full, with the rest retrieved from reference TRBV7-9 and TRBJ2-7, is DTGVSQNPRHKITKRGQNVTFRCDPISEHNRLYWYRQTLGQGPEFLTYFQNEAQLEKSRLLSDRFSAERPKGSFSTLEIQRTEQGDSAMYLCASSLGQGRTYEQYFGPGTRLTVT.

The rearrangement uses TRBV19 and TRBJ1-1; TRBD1 matches at 7 bases. Trimming removed 3 bases from V and 5 bases from J; junction bases left unmatched: 6. The CDR3 has 14 residues. Germline V gene lookup returns CDR1 LNHDA and CDR2 SQIVND (reference sequence). This CDR3 reads CASSIGDRDTEAFF. The DNA of the CDR3 is TGTGCCAGTAGTATCGGGGACAGAGATACTGAAGCTTTCTTT.

The chain couples TRBV19 to TRBJ2-7; 10 bases agree with TRBD1. Unmatched junction bases numbered 11, after V lost 9 bases and J lost 6 bases. Germline V CDR1 and CDR2: LNHDA, SQIVND (reference sequence). This CDR3 is 14 amino acids long. CDR3 loop: CASGTGTGASEQYF. CDR3 DNA sequence: TGTGCCAGCGGAACCGGGACAGGGGCGAGCGAGCAGTACTTC.

This clone was picked up one time. The chain has TRBV30 and TRBJ2-4, with D tentatively TRBD1 (6 bases). V was pared by 1 base and J by 4 bases, with 11 bases between. This CDR3 has 14 amino acids. Germline loops: CDR1 GTSNPN, CDR2 SVGIG (reference sequence). The CDR3 sequence: CAWSGQVGKNIQYF. Written as DNA, the CDR3 is TGTGCCTGGAGTGGACAGGTTGGAAAAAACATTCAGTACTTC.

The chain has TRBV19 and TRBJ1-5; 7 bases agree with TRBD1. Germline V gene sequence: CDR1 LNHDA, CDR2 SQIVND (reference sequence). J lost 6 bases, V lost 5 bases, and 4 bases had no gene match. The length of the CDR3 is 13 residues. The CDR3 spells CASSPQGSQPQHF. CDR3 DNA sequence: TGTGCCAGTAGTCCACAGGGGTCTCAGCCCCAGCATTTT. The full variable domain, with the rest looked up from reference TRBV19 and TRBJ1-5, is DGGITQSPKYLFRKEGQNVTLSCEQNLNHDAMYWYRQDPGQGLRLIYYSQIVNDFQKGDIAEGYSVSREKKESFPLTVTSAQKNPTAFYLCASSPQGSQPQHFGDGTRLSIL.

This chain connects TRBV7-2 to TRBJ1-5, with 7 bases matching TRBD1. The CDR3 runs to 15 residues. V trimming: 2 bases; J trimming: 7 bases; junction bases outside the gene matches: 8. Germline CDR1 and CDR2: SGHTA and FQGNSA. The CDR3 bases are TGTGCCAGCAGCTTAACAGGGGAGAGCGGGCAGCCCCAGCATTTT. Translation: CASSLTGESGQPQHF.

The chain carries TRBV6-6 and TRBJ2-5, with D maybe TRBD2 (6 bases). TRBJ2-7 explains the end of the DNA better; the J call may be wrong. The V gene's germline CDR1 is MNHNY and CDR2 SVGAGI (reference sequence). CDR3 length: 14 amino acids. CDR3 sequence reads: CASSLRREPYEQYF. CDR3 DNA: TGTGCCAGCAGCTTAAGACGGGAGCCCTACGAGCAGTACTTC.

J is TRBJ2-1 and V is TRBV29-1; D is unresolved. This CDR3 region has 13 residues. V was trimmed by 8 bases and J by 9 bases, leaving 20 bases between them. The germline V gene has CDR1 SQVTM and CDR2 ANQGSEA. The DNA for the CDR3 is TGCAGCTTAGAGCGCTCGGTTTTAGGTGAGCAGTTCTTC. Protein sequence: CSLERSVLGEQFF.

This chain uses TRBV28 with TRBJ2-2, with a tentative D call TRBD2 (5 bases). Trimming cost V 3 bases and J 7 bases, with 9 bases left between them. In germline, CDR1 is MDHEN, CDR2 SYDVKM. The CDR3 length is 13 residues. As DNA, the CDR3 is TGTGCCAGCAGTTTTAGACGGGACGGGGAGCTGTTTTTT. Translation gives CASSFRRDGELFF.

The chain couples TRBV5-8 to TRBJ2-1; 10 bases align to TRBD2. The CDR3 runs 16 residues. The ends lost 4 bases at V and 6 bases at J; junction bases unmatched: 10. CDR1 and CDR2 from the germline V gene are SGHTS and YDEGEE. CDR3 region: CASSRGVAGGFNEQFF. The CDR3 nucleotides are TGTGCCAGCAGCCGCGGGGTAGCGGGGGGTTTCAATGAGCAGTTCTTC.

The chain recombines TRBV7-3 with TRBJ1-2; perhaps TRBD1 as D (5 bases). CDR3 length: 16 residues. The V and J ends lost 3 bases and 6 bases respectively, with 20 bases between them. Germline V CDR1 and CDR2: SGHTA, FQGTGA. The chain's CDR3 is CASSFRIGQEFNGYTF. The CDR3 nucleotides are TGTGCCAGCAGCTTCCGCATCGGACAAGAATTCAATGGCTACACCTTC. Complete variable domain (other parts from reference TRBV7-3 and TRBJ1-2): GAGVSQTPSNKVTEKGKYVELRCDPISGHTALYWYRQSLGQGPEFLIYFQGTGAADDSGLPNDRFFAVRPEGSVSTLKIQRTERGDSAVYLCASSFRIGQEFNGYTFGSGTRLTVV.

The rearrangement joins TRBV18 to TRBJ2-5, with 10 nucleotides matching TRBD2. The germline CDR1 and CDR2 sequences are KGHSH and LQKENI. Losses at the gene ends were 4 bases for V and 2 bases for J; bases not matched to a gene: 7. The CDR3 consists of 16 residues. The DNA of the CDR3 is TGTGCCAGCTCACGGGTCAGCGGGGGGGCACAAGAGACCCAGTACTTC. Protein: CASSRVSGGAQETQYF. Full variable domain (missing parts from reference TRBV18 and TRBJ2-5): NAGVMQNPRHLVRRRGQEARLRCSPMKGHSHVYWYRQLPEEGLKFMVYLQKENIIDESGMPKERFSAEFPKEGPSILRIQQVVRGDSAAYFCASSRVSGGAQETQYFGPGTRLLVL.

The chain combines TRBV11-3 with TRBJ2-5, with 9 bases that match TRBD1. TRBJ2-7 explains the end of the DNA better; the J call may be wrong. Germline V gene data show CDR1 as SGHNT and CDR2 as YENEEA. This CDR3 is 15 amino acids long. CDR3 region: CASSVRTGAIYEQYF. The CDR3 nucleotides read TGTGCCAGCAGCGTGCGGACAGGGGCCATCTACGAGCAGTACTTC.

This chain connects TRBV19 to TRBJ2-1; 12 bases align to TRBD2. Looked up from germline, CDR1 is LNHDA and CDR2 is SQIVND (reference sequence). Trimming took 6 bases from V and 9 from J; bases not matched to a gene: 15. The CDR3 is 17 amino acids. The CDR3: CASSPPLRTSGIFEQFF. CDR3 in DNA: TGTGCCAGTAGCCCCCCGTTACGGACTAGCGGGATTTTTGAGCAGTTCTTC.

This chain uses TRBV6-5 with TRBJ2-5, with TRBD2 matching 7 bases. The CDR3 is 14 residues long. Unmatched junction bases numbered 9, after V lost 6 bases and J lost 5 bases. Germline V gives CDR1 MNHEY, CDR2 SVGAGI. The CDR3 here is CASSWGGRRETQYF. In DNA, the CDR3 is TGTGCCAGCAGCTGGGGAGGGCGGCGGGAGACCCAGTACTTC.

This clone occurred a few times. This chain uses TRBV7-2 with TRBJ2-5; D is undetermined. The CDR3 sequence is 11 residues long. Trimming stripped 6 bases from V and 1 base from J, with 3 bases between. Germline V gene sequence: CDR1 SGHTA, CDR2 FQGNSA. The CDR3 DNA reads TGTGCCAGCAGGGCCCAAGAGACCCAGTACTTC. Amino acid sequence: CASRAQETQYF. Looking up the rest from reference TRBV7-2 and TRBJ2-5 gives the full variable domain: GAGVSQSPSNKVTEKGKDVELRCDPISGHTALYWYRQSLGQGLEFLIYFQGNSAPDKSGLPSDRFSAERTGGSVSTLTIQRTQQEDSAVYLCASRAQETQYFGPGTRLLVL.

This clone was seen a few times. The chain recombines TRBV19 with TRBJ1-2, with D possibly being TRBD1 (5 bases). The germline V gene has CDR1 LNHDA and CDR2 SQIVND (reference sequence). Trimming removed 6 bases from V and 4 bases from J, with 15 bases in between. This CDR3 region has 14 residues. The CDR3 loop is CASSIQERGYGYTF. The CDR3 bases are TGTGCCAGTAGCATACAGGAGCGGGGCTATGGCTACACCTTC.

V gene TRBV5-1 combines with J gene TRBJ2-5; 8 bases match TRBD1. This CDR3 comprises 14 residues. Trimming cost V 4 bases and J 2 bases; bases outside gene matches: 4. From germline, CDR1 is SGHRS and CDR2 YFSETQ. The CDR3 spells CASSQGQEQETQYF. Written as DNA, the CDR3 is TGCGCCAGCAGCCAGGGACAGGAACAAGAGACCCAGTACTTC.

CDR3 sequence reads: CASSLGLRTDTQYF. CDR3 DNA: TGTGCCAGCAGCCTGGGACTTCGCACAGATACGCAGTATTTT. The chain uses TRBV5-5 and TRBJ2-3, with D possibly matching TRBD2 (6 bases). Germline V gives CDR1 SGHKS, CDR2 YYEKEE (reference sequence). The CDR3 sequence is 14 residues long. V was cut by 4 bases and J by 1 base, with 10 bases left in between.

CDR3 region: CASSPILGQDNEKLFF. CDR3 bases: TGTGCCAGCTCACCGATCTTAGGACAGGACAATGAAAAACTGTTTTTT. V usage is TRBV18 and J usage is TRBJ1-4; TRBD1 matches at 7 bases. V shed 3 bases, J shed 5 bases, and the junction held 9 bases outside the gene matches. The CDR3 runs 16 residues. From germline, CDR1 is KGHSH and CDR2 LQKENI.

This chain links TRBV6-4 with TRBJ2-5; TRBD1 matches 7 bases. The ends lost 2 bases at V and 11 bases at J; junction bases unmatched: 5. Germline values: CDR1 MRHNA, CDR2 SNTAGT. The CDR3 loop spans 12 amino acids. DNA of the CDR3: TGTGCCAGCAGTGACGACAGGGAGAGGCAGTACTTC. Its protein is CASSDDRERQYF.